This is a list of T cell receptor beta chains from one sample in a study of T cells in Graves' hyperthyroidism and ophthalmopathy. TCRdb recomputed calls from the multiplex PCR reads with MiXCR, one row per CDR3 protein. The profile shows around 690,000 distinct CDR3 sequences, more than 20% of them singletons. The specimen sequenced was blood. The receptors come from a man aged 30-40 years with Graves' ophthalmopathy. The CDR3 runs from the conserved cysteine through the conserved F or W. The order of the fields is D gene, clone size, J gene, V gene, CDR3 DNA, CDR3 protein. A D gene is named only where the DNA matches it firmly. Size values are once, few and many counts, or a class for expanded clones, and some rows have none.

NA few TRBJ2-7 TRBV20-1 TGCAGTGCTCCGGGAAGTAGGGGGGAGCAGTACTTC CSAPGSRGEQYF
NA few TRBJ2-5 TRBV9 TGTGCCAGCAGCGTAGGGGGGGTTAGGGAGACCCAGTACTTC CASSVGGVRETQYF
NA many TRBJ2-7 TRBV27 TGTGCCAGCAGGACTTATGGTTCGGGGCATCGCAACTCCTACGAGCAGTACTTC CASRTYGSGHRNSYEQYF
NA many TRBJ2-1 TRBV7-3 TGTGCCAGCAGCTTATCTGTACAACCCTACAATGAGCAGTTCTTC CASSLSVQPYNEQFF
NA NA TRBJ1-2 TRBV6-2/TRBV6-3 TGTGCCAGCAGTTCGGGAGGGTACTATGGCTACACCTTC CASSSGGYYGYTF
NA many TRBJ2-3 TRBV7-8 TGTGCCAGCAGCCCCCAAGGGGAACGGGGTACGCAGTATTTT CASSPQGERGTQYF
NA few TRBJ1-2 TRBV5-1 TGCGCCAGCAGCTTGAACATCGGACCCGGGGCAAACTATGGCTACACCTTC CASSLNIGPGANYGYTF
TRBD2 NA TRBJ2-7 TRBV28 TGTGCCAGCAGCCGCCGGACTAGCGGGAGATTCTACGAGCAGTACTTC CASSRRTSGRFYEQYF
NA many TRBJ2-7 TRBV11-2 TGTGCCAGCAGCTTAGGGACGACCGAGCAGTACTTC CASSLGTTEQYF
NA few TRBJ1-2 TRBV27 TGTGCCAGCTCGTTTCGGGGAAACTATGGCTACACCTTC CASSFRGNYGYTF
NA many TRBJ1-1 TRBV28 TGTGCCAGCAGTTTAGGGCCGGGACTCACTGAAGCTTTCTTT CASSLGPGLTEAFF
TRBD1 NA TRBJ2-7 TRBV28 TGTGCCAGCAGTTTATTAGACAGGGATCCAAACGAGCAGTACTTC CASSLLDRDPNEQYF
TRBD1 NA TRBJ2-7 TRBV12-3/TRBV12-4 TGTGCCAGCAGTGGACTCGGGACAGGGACCTACGAGCAGTACTTC CASSGLGTGTYEQYF
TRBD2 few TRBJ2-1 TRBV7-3 TGTGCCAGCAGCTTAAGGATAGCGGGAGACAATGAGCAGTTCTTC CASSLRIAGDNEQFF
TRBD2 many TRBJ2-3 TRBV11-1 TGTGCCAGCAGCCTCTTTGCGGCGGGAGGTTCAGATACGCAGTATTTT CASSLFAAGGSDTQYF
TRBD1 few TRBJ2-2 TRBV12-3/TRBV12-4 TGTGCCAGCGGCCGGGGACAGGGTTCCGGGGAGCTGTTTTTT CASGRGQGSGELFF
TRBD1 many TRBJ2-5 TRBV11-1 TGTGCCAGCAGCTTCCGGGACAGGGGGCAAGAGACCCAGTACTTC CASSFRDRGQETQYF
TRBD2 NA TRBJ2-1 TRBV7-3 TGTGCCAGCAGTCTCATAGGACTAGCGGGAAACGATGAGCAGTTCTTC CASSLIGLAGNDEQFF
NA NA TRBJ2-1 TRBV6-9 TGTGCCAGCAGATTACTATCCTATGAGCAGTTCTTC CASRLLSYEQFF
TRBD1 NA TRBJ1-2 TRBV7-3 TGTGCCAGCAGCCCTGCCGGGACAGGGGACTATGGCTACACCTTC CASSPAGTGDYGYTF
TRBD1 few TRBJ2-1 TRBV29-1 TGCAGCGCCCCCCTCCGAATGGACAGGGCCCGGGTGGGGCAGTTCTTC CSAPLRMDRARVGQFF
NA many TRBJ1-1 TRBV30 TGTGCCTGGAGTGTACACCCGGGGGCGACCACTGAAGCTTTCTTT CAWSVHPGATTEAFF
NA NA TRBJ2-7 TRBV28 TGTGTCAGCACCCCAATGGGGCGATCCCACGAGCAGTACTTC CVSTPMGRSHEQYF
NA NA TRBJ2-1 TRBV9 TGTGCCAGCAGCGTTCTAGATGACAATGAGCAGTTCTTC CASSVLDDNEQFF
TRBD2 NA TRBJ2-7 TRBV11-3 TGTGCCAGCAGCTTAGGACTAGCGGGAGTAGACTTCTCCTACGAGCAGTACTTC CASSLGLAGVDFSYEQYF
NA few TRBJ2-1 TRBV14 TGTGCCAGCAGCCTCGGGACAACTTCCTACAATGAGCAGTTCTTC CASSLGTTSYNEQFF
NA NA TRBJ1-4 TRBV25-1 TGTGCCAGCATGGGGGGGCCGGATGAAAAACTGTTTTTT CASMGGPDEKLFF
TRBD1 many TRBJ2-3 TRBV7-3 TGTGCCAGCAGTGGGACAGGGGGCACAGATACGCAGTATTTT CASSGTGGTDTQYF
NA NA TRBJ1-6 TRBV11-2 TGTGCCAGCAGCTTACTGGCGCAAGATTCACCCCTCCACTTT CASSLLAQDSPLHF
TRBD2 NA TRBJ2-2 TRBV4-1 TGCGCCAGCAGCCCCCTCGGGCTAGCGGAGAACACCGGGGAGCTGTTTTTT CASSPLGLAENTGELFF
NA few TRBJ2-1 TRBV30 TGTGCCTGGAGTGGCCTCTACTCCTACAATGAGCAGTTCTTC CAWSGLYSYNEQFF
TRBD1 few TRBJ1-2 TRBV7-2 TGTGCCAGCAGCTTAAACCCATGGACAGGGCGAGGCTACACCTTC CASSLNPWTGRGYTF
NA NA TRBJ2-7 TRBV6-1 TGTGCCAGCAGAGGCGGCGGTTACTACGAGCAGTACTTC CASRGGGYYEQYF
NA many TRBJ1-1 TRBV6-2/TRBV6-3 TGTGCCAGCAGTCCCCGGGACGCCGCGGTCACTGAAGCTTTCTTT CASSPRDAAVTEAFF
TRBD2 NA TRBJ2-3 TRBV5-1 TGCGCCAGCAGTGGGGGGACTAGCGGGAGTGCAGCAGATACGCAGTATTTT CASSGGTSGSAADTQYF
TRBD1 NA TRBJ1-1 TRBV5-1 TGCGCCAGCAGCTTGGTTACAGGGGTCATGAACACTGAAGCTTTCTTT CASSLVTGVMNTEAFF
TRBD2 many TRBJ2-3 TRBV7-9 TGTGCCAGCAGCCCGGGAGCGGGAGCCAGCACAGATACGCAGTATTTT CASSPGAGASTDTQYF
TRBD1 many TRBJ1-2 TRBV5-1 TGCGCCAGCAGCTTGGACCGACAGGGTCGGACCTATGGCTACACCTTC CASSLDRQGRTYGYTF
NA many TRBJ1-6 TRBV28 TGTGCCATCTTAGACGGGAGCTATAATTCACCCCTCCACTTT CAILDGSYNSPLHF
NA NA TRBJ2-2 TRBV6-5 TGTGCCAGCAGTTACCCGGGGGCGTCCGGGGAGCTGTTTTTT CASSYPGASGELFF